This T cell receptor (beta chain) was retrieved from a study of OX40 agonist ivuxolimab in advanced cancers. Study in general: One patient with hepatocellular carcinoma and two with cutaneous melanoma, three in all, had partial responses.

This clone turned up a few times. Its antigen is unidentified. The repertoire was sequenced with immunoSEQ multiplex PCR; TCRdb's copy has only in-frame clones and lacks some. The table includes around 35,000 clones, approximately 90% detected once. The germline CDR1 and CDR2 sequences are SGHVS and FQNEAQ. CDR3 length: 12 residues. Trimming took off 3 bases at V and 6 bases at J, with 5 bases between the two ends. Study-wide results and caveats: Dosing at 0.1 to 3.0 mg/kg was accompanied by clonal expansion of CD4+ and CD8+ blood T cells by week 6. The study found that CD8+ T cells averaged more expanded clones than CD4+.

Blood samples were obtained at baseline, cycle 4 day 1, and cycle 7 day 1. The clonotype was recovered from an adult with an advanced solid tumor such as melanoma, head and neck, liver or kidney cancer. The sequences come from CD4+ or CD8+ T cells sorted from blood, collected in a trial of the OX40 agonist ivuxolimab. The chain carries TRBV7-8 and TRBJ2-2; D ambiguous. As DNA, the CDR3 is TGTGCCAGCAGCTTGGGGTCCGGGGAGCTGTTTTTT. It specifies CASSLGSGELFF.